The sequence of this TCR beta chain was determined in a study of spatial heterogeneity in lung cancer. This clonotype was picked up many times. The time point is: sample taken at primary tumor resection. Each CDR3 protein is one row after TCRdb ran MiXCR on the 5' RACE reads. This table has about 11,000 distinct CDR3 sequences, 3.5% to 4.5% appearing once. Germline CDR1 and CDR2: DFQATT and SNEGSKA (reference sequence). Trimming removed 2 bases at V and 4 bases at J, with 14 bases between. This CDR3 contains 14 residues. The clonotype comes from a female donor with early-stage non-small cell lung cancer. V and J are TRBV20-1 and TRBJ2-5; D perhaps matches TRBD2 (7 bases). The source material was PBMCs, sampled at surgery. The CDR3 nucleotides read TGCAGTGCTAGACCGACCGGGGGGCGAGAGACCCAGTACTTC. Amino acid sequence: CSARPTGGRETQYF.